This T cell receptor (beta chain) was identified in a study of T cells in tuberculosis. The method was immunoSEQ multiplex PCR; TCRdb's version includes in-frame clones alone and lacks a portion of them. This table has roughly 29,000 clones, approximately 93% appearing once. Germline CDR1 and CDR2: LGHNA and YSLEER. The CDR3 contains 14 residues. The V and J ends lost 4 bases and 2 bases respectively, with 12 bases between them. This receptor was taken from a donor aged 10-35 years with latent tuberculosis or without tuberculosis infection. The chain joins TRBV4-3 to TRBJ2-7; perhaps TRBD2 as D (5 bases). Specimen: PBMCs. The CDR3 DNA reads TGCGCCAGCAGCCCTTCCGAGGGAACCTACGAGCAGTACTTC. Residues: CASSPSEGTYEQYF.